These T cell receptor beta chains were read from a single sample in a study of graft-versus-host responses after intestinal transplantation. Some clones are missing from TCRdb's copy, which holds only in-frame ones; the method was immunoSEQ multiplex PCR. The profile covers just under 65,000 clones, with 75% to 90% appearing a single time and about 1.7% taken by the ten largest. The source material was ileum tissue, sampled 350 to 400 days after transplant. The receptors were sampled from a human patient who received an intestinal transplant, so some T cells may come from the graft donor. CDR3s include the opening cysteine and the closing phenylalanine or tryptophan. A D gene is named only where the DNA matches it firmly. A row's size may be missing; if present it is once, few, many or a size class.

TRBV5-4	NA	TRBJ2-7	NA	CASSPSAGEQYF	TGTGCCAGCAGCCCTTCCGCGGGAGAGCAGTACTTC
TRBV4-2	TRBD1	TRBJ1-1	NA	CASSYRDRNTEAFF	TGTGCCAGCAGCTACCGGGACAGGAACACTGAAGCTTTCTTT
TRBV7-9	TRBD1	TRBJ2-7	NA	CATHEVGTGVEQYF	TGTGCCACCCATGAGGTGGGGACAGGGGTAGAGCAGTACTTC
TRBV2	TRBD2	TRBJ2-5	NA	CASSVGLAEETQYF	TGTGCCAGCAGCGTCGGACTAGCGGAAGAGACCCAGTACTTC
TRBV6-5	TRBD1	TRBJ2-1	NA	CASSFTGTGVVNEQFF	TGTGCCAGCAGTTTCACCGGGACAGGGGTAGTAAATGAGCAGTTCTTC
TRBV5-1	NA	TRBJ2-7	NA	CASSTWAGYEQYF	TGCGCCAGCAGCACGTGGGCAGGCTACGAGCAGTACTTC
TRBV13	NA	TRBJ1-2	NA	CASSPRVNYGYTF	TGTGCCAGCAGCCCCAGGGTTAACTATGGCTACACCTTC
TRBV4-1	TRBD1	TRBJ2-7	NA	CASSQPWTGTEQYF	TGCGCCAGCAGCCAACCCTGGACAGGGACCGAGCAGTACTTC
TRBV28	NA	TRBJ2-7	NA	CASSPPSRGAYEQYF	TGTGCCAGCAGTCCACCCTCTAGAGGGGCATACGAGCAGTACTTC
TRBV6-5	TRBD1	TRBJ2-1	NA	CASSATGAFYNEQFF	TGTGCCAGCAGCGCGACAGGGGCATTTTACAATGAGCAGTTCTTC
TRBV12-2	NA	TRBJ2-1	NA	CASRRGRDGDEQFF	TGTGCAAGTCGCCGGGGGCGGGATGGGGATGAGCAGTTCTTC
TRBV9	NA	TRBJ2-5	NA	CASSVESGEVEETQYF	TGTGCCAGCAGCGTAGAGAGTGGGGAAGTCGAAGAGACCCAGTACTTC
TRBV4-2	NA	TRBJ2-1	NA	CASSQDETVYNEQFF	TGTGCCAGCAGCCAAGATGAGACAGTATACAATGAGCAGTTCTTC
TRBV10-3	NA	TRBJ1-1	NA	CAISDYVQGMNTEAFF	TGTGCCATCAGCGATTACGTACAGGGTATGAACACTGAAGCTTTCTTT
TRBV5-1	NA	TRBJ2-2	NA	CASSPDNAGELFF	TGCGCCAGCAGCCCGGACAATGCGGGGGAGCTGTTTTTT
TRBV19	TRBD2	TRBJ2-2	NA	CASTGLAPYTGELFF	TGTGCCAGTACCGGACTAGCCCCTTACACCGGGGAGCTGTTTTTT
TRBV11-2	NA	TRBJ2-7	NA	CASSFPMGREQYF	TGTGCCAGCAGCTTCCCCATGGGCCGCGAGCAGTACTTC
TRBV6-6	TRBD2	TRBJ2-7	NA	CAGGSRRYEQYF	TGCGCGGGCGGGAGCCGCCGCTACGAGCAGTACTTC
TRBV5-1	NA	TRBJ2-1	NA	CASSAFSYNEQFF	TGCGCCAGCAGCGCTTTCTCCTACAATGAGCAGTTCTTC
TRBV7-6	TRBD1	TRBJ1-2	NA	CASSSSPGQGYGYTF	TGTGCCAGCAGCTCATCTCCCGGACAGGGGTATGGCTACACCTTC
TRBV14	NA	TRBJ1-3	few	CASSQVTGNTIYF	TGTGCCAGCAGCCAAGTCACAGGAAACACCATATATTTT
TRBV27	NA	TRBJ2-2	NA	CASSYTVLNTGELFF	TGTGCCAGCAGCTATACAGTCCTGAACACCGGGGAGCTGTTTTTT
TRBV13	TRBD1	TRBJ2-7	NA	CASNWGQSSYEQYF	TGTGCCAGCAACTGGGGACAGAGCTCCTACGAGCAGTACTTC
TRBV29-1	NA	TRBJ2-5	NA	CSGSWETQYF	TGCAGCGGATCCTGGGAGACCCAGTACTTC
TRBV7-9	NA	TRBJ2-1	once	CASSLEMGGHNEQFF	TGTGCCAGCAGCTTAGAAATGGGCGGACACAATGAGCAGTTCTTC
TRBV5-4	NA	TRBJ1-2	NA	CASSSDSRYTF	TGTGCCAGCAGCTCTGACAGTCGCTACACCTTC
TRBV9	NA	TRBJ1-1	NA	CASSSQGSTTEAFF	TGTGCCAGCAGCTCACAGGGCTCGACCACTGAAGCTTTCTTT
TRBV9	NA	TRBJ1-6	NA	CASSVAQSNSPLHF	TGTGCCAGCAGCGTAGCTCAGTCTAATTCACCCCTCCACTTT
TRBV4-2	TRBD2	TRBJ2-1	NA	CASRLGLAGVNEQFF	TGTGCCAGCAGACTCGGACTAGCGGGGGTTAATGAGCAGTTCTTC
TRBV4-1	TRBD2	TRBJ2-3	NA	CASSQVTSGRTDTQYF	TGCGCCAGCAGCCAAGTGACCAGCGGGAGGACAGATACGCAGTATTTT
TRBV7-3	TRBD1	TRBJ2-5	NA	CASSLIGGRETQYF	TGTGCCAGCAGCTTAATAGGGGGCCGGGAGACCCAGTACTTC
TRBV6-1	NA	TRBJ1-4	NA	CASTHNRGEKLFF	TGTGCCAGCACCCACAATCGGGGTGAAAAACTGTTTTTT
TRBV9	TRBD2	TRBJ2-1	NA	CASSASGISYNEQFF	TGTGCCAGCAGCGCTAGCGGGATATCCTACAATGAGCAGTTCTTC
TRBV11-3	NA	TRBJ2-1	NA	CASSMSVMNEQFF	TGTGCCAGCAGCATGAGCGTCATGAATGAGCAGTTCTTC
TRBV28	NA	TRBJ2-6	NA	CASSLDSSGANVLTF	TGTGCCAGCAGTTTAGATAGCTCTGGGGCCAACGTCCTGACTTTC
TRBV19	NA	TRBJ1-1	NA	CASSIWGLTEAFF	TGTGCCAGTAGTATATGGGGGCTGACTGAAGCTTTCTTT
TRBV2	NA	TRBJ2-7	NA	CASLLASGYEQYF	TGTGCCAGCCTCCTGGCTTCAGGCTACGAGCAGTACTTC
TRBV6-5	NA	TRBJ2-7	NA	CASSYSFTSYEQYF	TGTGCCAGCAGTTACTCGTTCACCTCCTACGAGCAGTACTTC
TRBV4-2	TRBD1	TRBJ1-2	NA	CASNLAAGQANNYGYTF	TGTGCCAGCAACCTAGCGGCGGGACAGGCTAATAACTATGGCTACACCTTC
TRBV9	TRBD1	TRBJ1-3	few	CASSVATGRGNTIYF	TGTGCCAGCAGCGTAGCGACAGGGCGCGGAAACACCATATATTTT
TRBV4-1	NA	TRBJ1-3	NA	CASSQVLVAGNTIYF	TGCGCCAGCAGCCAAGTATTGGTAGCTGGAAACACCATATATTTT
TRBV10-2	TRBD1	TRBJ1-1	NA	CASSWDSEAFF	TGCGCCAGCAGTTGGGACAGTGAAGCTTTCTTT
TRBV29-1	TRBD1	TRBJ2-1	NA	CSVERPPTGGRYNEQFF	TGCAGCGTTGAACGCCCTCCTACAGGGGGTAGGTACAATGAGCAGTTCTTC
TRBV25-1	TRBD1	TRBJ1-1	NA	CASSEFGTVSTEAFF	TGTGCCAGCAGTGAATTCGGGACAGTTAGTACTGAAGCTTTCTTT
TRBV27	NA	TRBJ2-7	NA	CASSLSGGYEQYF	TGTGCCAGCAGTTTAAGCGGAGGATACGAGCAGTACTTC
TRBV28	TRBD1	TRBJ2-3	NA	CASSRTGDTDTQYF	TGTGCCAGCAGTAGGACAGGGGACACAGATACGCAGTATTTT
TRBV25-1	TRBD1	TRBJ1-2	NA	CASSGVRTGDGYTF	TGTGCCAGCAGTGGGGTAAGGACAGGGGATGGCTACACCTTC
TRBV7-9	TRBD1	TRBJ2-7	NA	CASSYRGYEQYF	TGTGCCAGCAGCTACAGGGGGTACGAGCAGTACTTC
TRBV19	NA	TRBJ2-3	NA	CASGSSGADTQYF	TGTGCCAGTGGGTCGTCAGGAGCAGATACGCAGTATTTT
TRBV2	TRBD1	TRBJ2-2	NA	CASKSRTGWTGELFF	TGTGCCAGCAAGTCTAGGACAGGGTGGACCGGGGAGCTGTTTTTT
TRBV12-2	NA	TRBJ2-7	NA	CASRSGLGVYEQYF	TGTGCAAGTCGCTCCGGACTAGGAGTCTACGAGCAGTACTTC
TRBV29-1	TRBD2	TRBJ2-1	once	CSVAGGAEDEQFF	TGCAGCGTTGCCGGGGGGGCAGAGGATGAGCAGTTCTTC
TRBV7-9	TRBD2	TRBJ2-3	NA	CASSLVIGLAGEGTDTQYF	TGTGCCAGCAGCTTAGTTATAGGACTAGCGGGAGAGGGCACAGATACGCAGTATTTT
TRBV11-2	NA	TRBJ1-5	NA	CASSYRAGNQPQHF	TGTGCCAGCAGCTACAGGGCCGGCAATCAGCCCCAGCATTTT
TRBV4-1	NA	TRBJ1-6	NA	CASSQDQGGPNSPLHF	TGCGCCAGCAGCCAAGACCAGGGAGGTCCTAATTCACCCCTCCACTTT
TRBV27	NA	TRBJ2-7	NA	CASMGGGGRSSYEQYF	TGTGCCAGCATGGGGGGTGGTGGGCGAAGCTCCTACGAGCAGTACTTC
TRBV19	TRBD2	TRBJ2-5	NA	CASSIAGGRETQYF	TGTGCCAGTAGTATAGCGGGGGGGCGGGAGACCCAGTACTTC
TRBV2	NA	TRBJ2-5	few	CACLAGRFQETQYF	TGTGCCTGTTTGGCGGGGCGGTTCCAAGAGACCCAGTACTTC
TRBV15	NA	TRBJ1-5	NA	CATSRVPLTGTNQPQHF	TGTGCCACCAGCAGAGTACCCTTGACAGGTACCAATCAGCCCCAGCATTTT